This TCR beta chain emerged from a study of blood T cell repertoires in COVID-19 (dated by TCRdb to 2018 to 2020). General notes on the study: The collaborator samples originated in the United States, Italy and Spain and spanned the acute and convalescent phases of COVID-19. A de-identified subject ID, COVID-19 status, age in years and sex were almost always included in the sample metadata. Deeply sampled blood TCRbeta repertoires from subjects exposed to, actively infected with, or recovered from COVID-19 were included in the dataset. The prospective study material was composed of cDNA or gDNA derived from T cells, B-cell-depleted T cells, or PBMCs. The repertoires were released in a freely available public database intended as a resource for research on the immune response to SARS-CoV-2. The samples were drawn from the first 160 participants of the ongoing ImmuneRACE study and from 1,254 subjects provided by 6 global collaborators. Where available, HLA class I and class II types were taken from metadata supplied by the sample provider and were not determined by assay-based typing.

Taken from cysteine to phenylalanine, the CDR3 has 13 residues. The CDR3 DNA has 39 bases and is translated from base 1. Trimming costs V 8 bases and J 0 bases, and their ends lie 8 bases apart. The germline V gene provides CDR1 MNHEY and CDR2 SVGAGI. A second Seattle source provided samples from volunteer blood donors who had recovered from COVID-19. Whole blood was collected in K2EDTA tubes by collaborating institutions according to the institutions' own protocols. For TCRbeta analysis, collaborators shipped samples in one of three forms: frozen whole blood, isolated PBMCs, or DNA extracted from either of those sample types. For this clone: This receptor's antigen is unknown. Base quality data are lacking; no much larger clone is found one base away.

TCRbeta CDR3 regions were amplified from genomic DNA using the immunoSEQ Assay, a bias-controlled multiplex PCR. As for how the authors treated the data: Within the assay, amplification of reference gene primers was used to estimate how many nucleated cells each sample contained. Sequence reads were collapsed and filtered to measure the absolute abundance of every unique TCRbeta CDR3 rearrangement. For each sample, productive Simpson clonality was calculated by taking the square root of Simpson's diversity index across productive rearrangements. As stored in TCRdb, this immuneACCESS dataset retains in-frame rearrangements with V and J assigned. A fraction of the clones does not appear; measured against another copy, unresolved V genes explain less than half of the discrepancy, and the remainder lacks a known reason. V, J and clone size reflect that table, while D and trimming were determined from the DNA. This sample is represented by hundreds of thousands of clones; over 80% of them were singletons. The ten largest clones represent around 1.5% of the sample.

Study-wide conclusions, independent of this receptor: How much clinical and demographic metadata was included differed by source and by participant, and the metadata was provided uncurated.

The sequence joins TRBV6-5 to TRBJ1-5; the D gene is unclear. The material sequenced was peripheral blood. The receptor's source is a woman aged 35 to 49 who had recovered from COVID-19. The CDR3: CASGQVSNQPQHF. The sequence in DNA is TGTGCCAGCGGCCAGGTTAGCAATCAGCCCCAGCATTTT.